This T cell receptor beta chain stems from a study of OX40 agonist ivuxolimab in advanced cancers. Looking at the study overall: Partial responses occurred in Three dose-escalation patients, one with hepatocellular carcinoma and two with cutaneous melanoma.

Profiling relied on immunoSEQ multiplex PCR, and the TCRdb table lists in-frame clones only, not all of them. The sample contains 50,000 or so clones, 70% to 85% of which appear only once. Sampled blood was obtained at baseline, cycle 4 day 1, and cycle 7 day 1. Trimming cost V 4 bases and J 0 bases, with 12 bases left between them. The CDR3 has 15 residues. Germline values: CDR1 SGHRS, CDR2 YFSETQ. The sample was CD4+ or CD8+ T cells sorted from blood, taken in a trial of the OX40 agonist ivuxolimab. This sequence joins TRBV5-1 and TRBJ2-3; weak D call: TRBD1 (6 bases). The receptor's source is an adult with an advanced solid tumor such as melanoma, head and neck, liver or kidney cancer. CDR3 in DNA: TGCGCCAGCAGCCCCCAGGGGCGTAGCACAGATACGCAGTATTTT. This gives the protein CASSPQGRSTDTQYF.